Below are 30 T cell receptor gamma chains sequenced from a single sample in a study of gamma-delta chains in newborns, infants, children. TCRdb redid the clone calls on the reads with CATT. There are roughly 1,700 gamma-chain clones in the sample; 60% to 75% occur only once, and 20% to 25% lies in the top ten. Specimen: blood. The receptors were sampled from a child who was a newborn, infant or young child, either healthy, febrile or measles-vaccinated (not recorded which).

As to this clone: One junction end disagrees with the germline gene, perhaps due to a read error. The J gene is TRGJP, the V gene TRGV9. TCRdb gives no J gene; it was assigned here by matching the DNA to germline. The length of the CDR3 is 19 residues. Germline V CDR1 and CDR2: GITISATS, ISYDGTV (reference sequence). CDR3 residues: CALWEVPQRRELGKKIKVF. For the CDR3, the DNA is TGTGCCTTGTGGGAGGTGCCCCAAAGGAGAGAGTTGGGCAAAAAGATCAAGGTATTT.

As to this clone: Other nucleotide sequences from this sample produce the same CDR3. The chain couples TRGV9 to TRGJP. The J gene is absent in TCRdb and was assigned here via DNA matching to germline. This CDR3 is built from 17 residues. V shed 0 bases, J shed 7 bases, and the junction held 6 bases outside the gene matches. From germline, CDR1 is GITISATS and CDR2 ISYDGTV (reference sequence). CDR3: CALWEVLRELGKKIKVF. The CDR3 nucleotides read TGTGCCTTGTGGGAGGTGTTGAGGGAGTTGGGCAAAAAAATCAAGGTATTT.

No V gene call was produced; the J gene was TRGJP. The length of the CDR3 is 16 residues. The DNA of the CDR3 is TGTGCTTGTGGGAGGCCCAAGAGTTGGGCAAAAAAAATCAAGGTATTT. Its translation: CACGRPKSWAKKIKVF.

This clone was counted between two and nine times. The rearrangement links TRGV4 to TRGJ1 or TRGJ2. Here the J gene was assigned by germline matching of the DNA, as TCRdb has none. Germline CDR1 and CDR2: EGSTGY and YDSYTSSV. The junction had 3 bases not matched to a gene; V was cut back by 4 bases and J by 3 bases. The CDR3 covers 12 residues. The chain's CDR3 is CATWEGYYKKLF. CDR3 sequence (DNA): TGTGCCACCTGGGAGGGTTATTATAAGAAACTCTTT.

V is TRGV9 and J is TRGJ1 or TRGJ2. Because TCRdb records no J gene, it was assigned here through a match of the DNA to germline. The germline V gene has CDR1 GITISATS and CDR2 ISYDGTV (reference sequence). This CDR3 region has 12 residues. With V trimmed by 3 bases and J by 8 bases, 7 bases remained unmatched. The CDR3 bases are TGTGCCTTGTGGGAGCCCCGCAATAAGAAACTCTTT. Amino acids: CALWEPRNKKLF.

Only a few counts were recorded for this clone. Additional DNA sequences in this sample encode the identical CDR3. CDR3 sequence: CATWDGRYYKKLF. DNA for the CDR3: TGTGCCACCTGGGATGGGAGGTATTATAAGAAACTCTTT. The chain couples TRGV4 to TRGJ1 or TRGJ2. The J gene was not available in TCRdb and was assigned here by matching the DNA to germline segments. The J segment lost 4 bases and the V segment lost 0 bases, leaving 3 bases of the junction unmatched. Germline-derived CDR1 and CDR2 are EGSTGY and YDSYTSSV. The CDR3 is 13 residues long.

A J gene of TRGJ1 or TRGJ2 was called, though the V gene was not. The CDR3 is 10 residues long. The CDR3 loop is CATLDYKKLF. CDR3 in DNA: TGTGCCACCTTGGATTATAAGAAACTCTTT.

The rearrangement links TRGV9 to TRGJP. Because TCRdb records no J gene, it was assigned here through a match of the DNA to germline. This CDR3 spans 17 amino acids. Per germline, CDR1 GITISATS and CDR2 ISYDGTV (reference sequence). Trimming at V came to 3 bases and at J to 6 bases, leaving 8 bases not matched to a gene. DNA for the CDR3: TGTGCCTTGTGGGAGCCGCTTGTAGAGTTGGGCAAAAAAATCAAGGTATTT. Translated, it gives CALWEPLVELGKKIKVF.

The chain is built from TRGV9 and TRGJP. The J gene, not given by TCRdb, was assigned here from a germline match of the nucleotide sequence. Germline CDR1 is GITISATS and CDR2 is ISYDGTV (reference sequence). This CDR3 has 15 residues. Trimming removed 0 bases from V and 10 bases from J; junction bases left unmatched: 3. In DNA form, the CDR3 reads TGTGCCTTGTGGGAGGTGATTTTGGGCAAAAAAATCAAGGTATTT. Protein product: CALWEVILGKKIKVF.

The chain uses TRGV9 and TRGJP. Here the J gene was assigned by germline matching of the DNA, as TCRdb has none. Germline trimming cut 0 bases from V and 6 bases from J; bases unmatched to any gene: 8. Germline-derived CDR1 and CDR2 are GITISATS and ISYDGTV (reference sequence). The CDR3 contains 18 residues. For the CDR3, the DNA is TGTGCCTTGTGGGAGGTGCGGGAGAGAGAGTTGGGCAAAAAAATCAAGGTATTT. Encoded protein: CALWEVRERELGKKIKVF.

The chain combines TRGV5 with TRGJ1 or TRGJ2. Matching the DNA to germline supplied the J gene, which TCRdb does not give. With 0 bases clipped from V and 5 bases from J, the junction kept 10 bases outside the gene matches. This CDR3 has 15 residues. Germline V CDR1 and CDR2: VINAFY, YDVSNSKD. CDR3 protein: CATWDRRGWNYKKLF. The CDR3, as DNA: TGTGCCACCTGGGACAGGCGGGGATGGAATTATAAGAAACTCTTT.

The rearrangement links TRGV9 to TRGJ1 or TRGJ2. Since TCRdb gives no J gene, matching the DNA to germline was used here to assign it. Germline values: CDR1 GITISATS, CDR2 ISYDGTV (reference sequence). The V segment lost 0 bases and the J segment 5 bases; nucleotides outside the gene matches: 4. This CDR3 contains 13 residues. The chain's CDR3 is CALWEVLHYKKLF. DNA of the CDR3: TGTGCCTTGTGGGAGGTGCTGCATTATAAGAAACTCTTT.

This clone showed up just a few times. A single base separates this from a much larger clone, so it may be a read error. The identical CDR3 is also encoded by other nucleotide sequences in the sample. No J gene was called, and the V gene is TRGV9. Per the germline V gene, CDR1 is GITISATS and CDR2 is ISYDGTV (reference sequence). The CDR3 has 16 residues. The DNA for the CDR3 is TGTGCCTTGTGGGAGGTGCGAGAGTTGGGCAAAAAAATAAAGGTATTT. Translation: CALWEVRELGKKIKVF.

This clone was recorded only once. This chain links TRGV9 with TRGJP. Because TCRdb records no J gene, it was assigned here through a match of the DNA to germline. In germline, CDR1 is GITISATS, CDR2 ISYDGTV (reference sequence). The CDR3 covers 15 residues. With V trimmed by 5 bases and J by 7 bases, 5 bases remained unmatched. The CDR3 protein is CALWVVELGKKIKVF. The CDR3 coding sequence is TGTGCCTTGTGGGTTGTGGAGTTGGGCAAAAAAATCAAGGTATTT.

The chain joins TRGV9 to TRGJ1 or TRGJ2. Since TCRdb gives no J gene, matching the DNA to germline was used here to assign it. CDR1 and CDR2 from the germline V gene are GITISATS and ISYDGTV (reference sequence). With 0 bases clipped from V and 6 bases from J, the junction kept 8 bases outside the gene matches. The CDR3 runs 14 residues. The CDR3 here is CALWEVVGGYKKLF. CDR3 coding DNA: TGTGCCTTGTGGGAGGTGGTGGGGGGTTATAAGAAACTCTTT.

Only a few counts were recorded for this clone. This clone may be a read error of a much larger clone one base away. This CDR3 is also generated by other DNA sequences in the sample. This chain connects TRGV9 to TRGJP. TCRdb supplies no J gene; here it was assigned by aligning the nucleotide sequence to germline. Germline values: CDR1 GITISATS, CDR2 ISYDGTV (reference sequence). V was clipped by 4 bases and J by 5 bases; unmatched bases: 2. The CDR3 sequence is 15 residues long. CDR3 DNA sequence: TGTGCCTTGTGGGACGAAGAGTTGGGCAAAAAAATCAAGGTATTT. This codes for CALWDEELGKKIKVF.

The chain uses TRGV8 and TRGJ1 or TRGJ2. Since TCRdb gives no J gene, matching the DNA to germline was used here to assign it. Germline CDR1 reads VENAVY; CDR2 reads YDSYNSRV. The CDR3 length is 14 residues. V was clipped by 4 bases and J by 4 bases; unmatched bases: 10. CDR3 bases: TGTGCCACCTGGGACCTCAAAGGATATTATAAGAAACTCTTT. This translates into CATWDLKGYYKKLF.

The V gene is TRGV9, the J gene TRGJ1 or TRGJ2. No J segment appears in TCRdb, so it was assigned here by matching the sequence to germline. This CDR3 region has 16 residues. CDR1 GITISATS and CDR2 ISYDGTV come from the germline V gene (reference sequence). The V gene end was trimmed by 0 bases and the J gene end by 10 bases; junction bases not matched to a gene: 18. CDR3 nucleotide sequence: TGTGCCTTGTGGGAGGTGCAGGGTTCCGGCGGTTTCAAGAAACTCTTT. This codes for CALWEVQGSGGFKKLF.

In regard to this clone: The protein TCRdb lists belongs to a much larger clone and differs from this DNA's translation at residue 8, which points to a read error; the protein shown is made from the DNA. The chain links TRGV9 to TRGJP. As TCRdb names no J gene, one was assigned here on the basis of a DNA match to germline. The CDR3 is 16 residues long. With V trimmed by 0 bases and J by 8 bases, 4 bases remained unmatched. Germline CDR1 and CDR2: GITISATS and ISYDGTV (reference sequence). The CDR3 DNA is TGTGCCTTGTGGGAGGTGGAGAAGTTGGGCAAAAAAATCAAGGTATTT. This translates into CALWEVEKLGKKIKVF.

The genes are TRGV9 and TRGJP. The J gene was not available in TCRdb and was assigned here by matching the DNA to germline segments. CDR3 size: 17 residues. The V and J ends lost 2 bases and 6 bases, in that order; junction bases with no gene match: 7. The germline gives CDR1 GITISATS, CDR2 ISYDGTV (reference sequence). The CDR3 region is CALWEARGELGKKIKVF. The DNA of the CDR3 is TGTGCCTTGTGGGAGGCGCGGGGAGAGTTGGGCAAAAAAATCAAGGTATTT.

The chain joins TRGV9 to TRGJP. Assignment of the J gene here rests on matching the DNA to germline, because TCRdb gives none. CDR1 is GITISATS, CDR2 ISYDGTV, per germline (reference sequence). V shed 3 bases and J 9 bases; nucleotides not matched to a gene: 5. The CDR3 sequence is 15 residues long. The CDR3 sequence is CALWERALGKKIKVF. The CDR3 DNA sequence: TGTGCCTTGTGGGAGAGAGCGTTGGGCAAAAAAATCAAGGTATTT.

The chain employs TRGV9 and TRGJP. Because TCRdb records no J gene, it was assigned here through a match of the DNA to germline. The CDR3 has 15 residues. V lost 5 bases to trimming and J lost 6 bases; unmatched junction nucleotides: 4. Germline V gene sequence: CDR1 GITISATS, CDR2 ISYDGTV (reference sequence). The CDR3 loop is CALWGAELGKKIKVF. CDR3 nucleotides: TGTGCCTTGTGGGGTGCAGAGTTGGGCAAAAAAATCAAGGTATTT.

This clone was seen a few times. This CDR3 is CALWGGEELGKKIKVF. The CDR3 coding sequence is TGTGCCTTGTGGGGGGGGGAAGAGTTGGGCAAAAAAATCAAGGTATTT. J is TRGJP and V is TRGV9. As TCRdb names no J gene, one was assigned here on the basis of a DNA match to germline. The germline V gene has CDR1 GITISATS and CDR2 ISYDGTV (reference sequence). This CDR3 spans 16 amino acids. With 5 bases clipped from V and 5 bases from J, the junction kept 6 bases outside the gene matches.

The rearrangement links TRGV9 to TRGJP. TCRdb offers no J gene call, so here the DNA was matched to germline to obtain one. This CDR3 region has 23 residues. CDR1 is GITISATS and CDR2 is ISYDGTV in the germline V gene (reference sequence). Trimming cost V 0 bases and J 7 bases; bases outside gene matches: 24. The CDR3 DNA reads TGTGCCTTGTGGGAGGTGCAATTTCCCTGGGGTACCCAGGGGGAGTTGGGCAAAAAAATCAAGGTATTT. Its protein is CALWEVQFPWGTQGELGKKIKVF.

To note about this clone: At the DNA level, this CDR3 is encoded by other sequences in the same sample as well. This chain uses TRGV9 with TRGJP. The J gene comes from matching the DNA to germline here; TCRdb lacks it. This CDR3 has 17 residues. Germline lookup yields CDR1 GITISATS and CDR2 ISYDGTV (reference sequence). The V segment lost 2 bases and the J segment 3 bases; nucleotides outside the gene matches: 4. The CDR3 DNA reads as TGTGCCTTGTGGGAGGCCCCGCAAGAGTTGGGCAAAAAAATCAAGGTATTT. This codes for CALWEAPQELGKKIKVF.

The J gene is TRGJP, the V gene TRGV9. The J gene was missing in TCRdb and was found by matching the end of the DNA to germline. In germline, CDR1 is GITISATS, CDR2 ISYDGTV (reference sequence). The V gene end was trimmed by 0 bases and the J gene end by 3 bases; junction bases not matched to a gene: 5. This CDR3 comprises 18 residues. DNA for the CDR3: TGTGCCTTGTGGGAGGTGCCGGTGCAAGAGTTGGGCAAAAAAATCAAGGTATTT. Its protein is CALWEVPVQELGKKIKVF.

Turning to this clone: The sample has other DNA sequences that encode this CDR3 too. The chain combines TRGV9 with TRGJP. Here the J gene came from matching the DNA to germline, since TCRdb omits it. V was pared by 2 bases and J by 7 bases, with 8 bases of the junction left unmatched. This CDR3 region has 17 residues. The germline V gene has CDR1 GITISATS and CDR2 ISYDGTV (reference sequence). DNA of the CDR3: TGTGCCTTGTGGGAGGGGGTTCAGGAGTTGGGCAAAAAAATCAAGGTATTT. This gives the protein CALWEGVQELGKKIKVF.

J gene TRGJP was identified, but the V gene was not called. This CDR3 has 14 amino acids. CDR3 in DNA: TGTGCCTTGTGGGAGGGTATGGGCAAAAAAATCAAGGTATTT. Protein: CALWEGMGKKIKVF.

This clone has more than one count but fewer than ten. This sample includes further DNA sequences coding for the same CDR3. The J gene has no call, while the V gene is TRGV9. CDR3 size: 16 residues. Germline CDR1 reads GITISATS; CDR2 reads ISYDGTV (reference sequence). The chain's CDR3 is CALWEGQELGKKIKVF. CDR3 coding DNA: TGTGCCTTGTGGGAGGGACAAGAGTTGGGCAAAAAAATAAAGGTATTT.

The chain uses TRGV9 and TRGJP. TCRdb lists no J gene, so it was determined here by aligning the DNA to germline. This CDR3 contains 17 residues. Unmatched junction bases numbered 8, after V lost 5 bases and J lost 4 bases. The V gene's germline CDR1 is GITISATS and CDR2 ISYDGTV (reference sequence). In nucleotides, the CDR3 is TGTGCCTTGTGGGCACCAGCCCAAGAGTTGGGCAAAAAAATCAAGGTATTT. It yields the protein CALWAPAQELGKKIKVF.